These 29 T cell receptor beta chains were sequenced from one sample in a study of tumor-infiltrating lymphocytes in primary liver carcinoma. Blood RNA came from unsorted whole blood; germline DNA was also extracted. Total RNA (roughly 530 ng) served as template for TCR beta cDNA synthesis primed by a constant-region primer. Amplification in three nested multiplex PCR rounds with slightly modified ARM-PCR gave rise to TCR beta libraries. It was with TRBV1-TRBV30 forward primers and a C-beta reverse primer that the first two PCR rounds were run, at around 11 cycles each. TCRdb recomputed calls from the multiplex PCR reads with MiXCR, one row per CDR3 protein. The sample shows fewer than 350,000 distinct CDR3 sequences, 65% of them seen only once. The sample comprised peripheral blood. Receptors originate from a man aged 40-50 years with primary liver carcinoma and hepatitis B virus infection.

This clonotype was detected once. One junction end disagrees with the germline gene, perhaps due to a read error. This chain uses TRBV6-2 or TRBV6-3 with TRBJ1-5; the match to TRBD1 covers 8 bases. CDR1 and CDR2 (germline): MNHEY, SVGEGT. The CDR3 sequence is 19 residues long. CDR3 DNA sequence: TGTGTCAGCACTACCAAGGGACAGGTTTCGATACTGGGCAATCAGCCCCAGCATTTT. Amino acid sequence: CVSTTKGQVSILGNQPQHF.

The gene calls are TRBV5-6 and TRBJ2-5, with a possible D match to TRBD2 (5 bases). With 4 bases removed from V and 4 bases from J, the gap between germline ends came to 11 bases. Germline assignment: CDR1 SGHDT and CDR2 YYEEEE. The CDR3 is 13 residues long. The CDR3 region has the DNA TGTGCCAGCAGCAAGGTCGAGGGAGAGACCCAGTACTTC. Protein: CASSKVEGETQYF. Full variable domain (missing parts from reference TRBV5-6 and TRBJ2-5): DAGVTQSPTHLIKTRGQQVTLRCSPKSGHDTVSWYQQALGQGPQFIFQYYEEEERQRGNFPDRFSGHQFPNYSSELNVNALLLGDSALYLCASSKVEGETQYFGPGTRLLVL.

This clonotype was counted a few times. The V gene is TRBV5-6, the J gene TRBJ1-2; D might be TRBD1 (6 bases). Germline CDR1 is SGHDT and CDR2 is YYEEEE. The ends were cut back, 6 bases at V and 4 bases at J, with 16 bases in the middle. The CDR3 extends over 14 amino acids. This chain's CDR3 is CASISPRGGYGYTF. In DNA, the CDR3 is TGTGCCAGCATCTCACCCCGAGGGGGCTATGGCTACACCTTC.

Note on this clonotype: At one boundary the junction diverges from the germline segment, which might be a read error. The V gene is TRBV6-6, the J gene TRBJ2-1, with D possibly TRBD2 on 5 matching bases. Germline CDR1 MNHNY, CDR2 SVGAGI (reference sequence). The CDR3 loop spans 18 amino acids. The CDR3 loop reads CASSYSLTISFTLGEQFF. CDR3 nucleotides: TGTGCCAGCAGTTACTCCTTGACTATTAGCTTCACCTTGGGTGAGCAGTTTTTC.

This clonotype was picked up many times. The CDR3 loop is CSVEDVGTGKGGETQYF. Written as DNA, the CDR3 is TGCAGCGTTGAAGACGTCGGGACAGGGAAGGGTGGGGAGACCCAGTACTTC. The chain employs TRBV29-1 and TRBJ2-5; 9 nucleotides match TRBD1. The germline V gene has CDR1 SQVTM and CDR2 ANQGSEA. Trimming cost V 0 bases and J 5 bases; bases outside gene matches: 13. CDR3 length equals 17 residues. Full variable domain (rest looked up from reference TRBV29-1 and TRBJ2-5): SAVISQKPSRDICQRGTSLTIQCQVDSQVTMMFWYRQQPGQSLTLIATANQGSEATYESGFVIDKFPISRPNLTFSTLTVSNMSPEDSSIYLCSVEDVGTGKGGETQYFGPGTRLLVL.

As for this clonotype: This may stem from a read error, because a much larger clone lies one nucleotide away. The chain is built from TRBV7-9 and TRBJ2-3; unclear D gene. Germline CDR1 SEHNR, CDR2 FQNEAQ (reference sequence). The CDR3 totals 12 residues. The CDR3 is CANSLVYPRLYF. The DNA for the CDR3 is TGTGCCAACAGCTTAGTCTACCCACGGTTGTATTTT. The entire variable domain, with the rest obtained from reference TRBV7-9 and TRBJ2-3, is as follows: DTGVSQNPRHKITKRGQNVTFRCDPISEHNRLYWYRQTLGQGPEFLTYFQNEAQLEKSRLLSDRFSAERPKGSFSTLEIQRTEQGDSAMYLCANSLVYPRLYFGPGTRLTVL.

The chain combines TRBV5-5 with TRBJ2-3; 7 nucleotides align to TRBD2. V lost 4 bases to trimming and J lost 6 bases; unmatched junction nucleotides: 14. Germline V gene lookup returns CDR1 SGHKS and CDR2 YYEKEE (reference sequence). The CDR3 is made up of 16 amino acids. The CDR3 DNA is TGTGCCAGCAGCACCGGACTAGTGGGAGCAACTGATACGCAGTATTTT. This gives the protein CASSTGLVGATDTQYF.

This clonotype was observed at least ten times. V gene TRBV13 combines with J gene TRBJ2-3; 12 positions agree with TRBD1. Germline CDR1 is PRHDT and CDR2 is FYEKMQ (reference sequence). With V trimmed by 5 bases and J by 8 bases, 11 bases remained unmatched. The CDR3 length is 16 residues. The CDR3, as DNA: TGTGCCAGCAGCCTCAATCCGGGACAGGGGGCTGTTACGCAGTATTTT. Translated, it gives CASSLNPGQGAVTQYF. The whole variable domain, remainder taken from reference TRBV13 and TRBJ2-3, is AAGVIQSPRHLIKEKRETATLKCYPIPRHDTVYWYQQGPGQDPQFLISFYEKMQSDKGSIPDRFSAQQFSDYHSELNMSSLELGDSALYFCASSLNPGQGAVTQYFGPGTRLTVL.

The chain links TRBV2 to TRBJ2-2, with 9 positions matching TRBD2. The germline CDR1 and CDR2 sequences are SNHLY and FYNNEI. This CDR3 region has 14 residues. The V and J ends lost 2 bases and 5 bases, in that order; junction bases with no gene match: 0. CDR3 sequence (DNA): TGTGCCAGCAGTGAAACTAGCGGGACCGGGGAGCTGTTTTTT. Amino acids: CASSETSGTGELFF.

The J gene is TRBJ2-5, the V gene TRBV5-4; a weak D match, TRBD1 (5 bases). CDR3 length equals 14 residues. V was shortened by 4 bases and J by 2 bases, with 12 bases between the two germline ends. Germline V gene sequence: CDR1 SGHNT, CDR2 YYREEE (reference sequence). The chain's CDR3 is CASSPGQDQETQYF. The CDR3 region has the DNA TGTGCCAGCAGCCCTGGACAAGATCAAGAGACCCAGTACTTC.

Worth noting for this clonotype: One end of the junction does not line up with germline, which may come from a read error. The genes are TRBV4-3 and TRBJ2-1, with 9 bases fitting TRBD2. The germline V gene has CDR1 LGHNA and CDR2 YSLEER. This CDR3 spans 17 amino acids. CDR3 bases: TGCGCCAGCAGCCAAGAAGAGTGTCTAGCGGGATACAATAAGCAGTTCTTC. Residues: CASSQEECLAGYNKQFF.

For this clonotype: This clone may be a read error of a much larger clone one base away. The chain has TRBV6-5 and TRBJ2-7; 10 bases are a match to TRBD2. The CDR3 is made up of 15 amino acids. Germline CDR1 MNHEY, CDR2 SVGAGI. CDR3 in DNA: TGTGACAGCAGTCCCAGTCTAGCGGGAGCCTACGAGCAGTACTTC. It yields the protein CDSSPSLAGAYEQYF.

This clonotype was seen only a few times. Without the conserved terminal phenylalanine or tryptophan, this CDR3 likely stems from a read error. This chain connects TRBV11-1 to TRBJ1-1, with a weak D call TRBD1 (6 bases). The CDR3 has 15 residues. Germline-derived CDR1 and CDR2 are SGHAT and FQDESV (reference sequence). V lost 5 bases and J 1 base, leaving 14 bases between the germline ends. The CDR3 spells CASSVDRDKNTEAFY. The CDR3 DNA reads TGTGCCAGCAGCGTTGACCGGGACAAGAACACTGAAGCTTTCTAT.

To note about this clonotype: The junction departs from the called germline gene at one end, perhaps through a read error. The chain uses TRBV5-1 and TRBJ1-1, with TRBD1 matching 9 bases. The CDR3 is 14 amino acids. The V gene's germline CDR1 is SGHRS and CDR2 YFSETQ. CDR3 coding DNA: TGCGACAGCAGCCTGACAGGGGGAAACACTGAAGCTTTCTTT. Translation: CDSSLTGGNTEAFF. The full variable domain, with the rest looked up from reference TRBV5-1 and TRBJ1-1, is KAGVTQTPRYLIKTRGQQVTLSCSPISGHRSVSWYQQTPGQGLQFLFEYFSETQRNKGNFPGRFSGRQFSNSRSEMNVSTLELGDSALYLCDSSLTGGNTEAFFGQGTRLTVV.

Of note for this clonotype: Given a much more abundant clone one base away, this may be a read error. V is TRBV6-5 and J is TRBJ1-5, with a tentative D call TRBD1 (6 bases). Germline CDR1 MNHEY, CDR2 SVGAGI. The CDR3 covers 15 residues. V gave up 5 bases and J gave up 7 bases, with 18 bases separating them. The CDR3 here is CASSPRRGEGQPQHF. Here the CDR3 DNA reads TGTGCCAGCAGTCCTCGAAGGGGGGAGGGGCAGCCCCAGCATTTT.

V is TRBV11-2 and J is TRBJ2-1, with 8 bases matching TRBD2. Germline-derived CDR1 and CDR2 are SGHAT and FQNNGV. The CDR3 is made up of 15 amino acids. V shed 5 bases and J 5 bases; nucleotides not matched to a gene: 8. This CDR3 reads CASSPRELADNEQFF. In nucleotides, the CDR3 is TGTGCCAGCAGCCCCCGCGAACTAGCGGACAATGAGCAGTTCTTC.

This chain uses TRBV9 with TRBJ1-2; D gene uncertain. CDR3 length equals 12 residues. Germline CDR1 is SGDLS and CDR2 is YYNGEE. V gave up 4 bases and J gave up 1 base, with 5 bases separating them. For the CDR3, the DNA is TGTGCCAGCAGCTCCGATAACTATGGCTACACCTTC. This translates into CASSSDNYGYTF. Using reference TRBV9 and TRBJ1-2 for the parts outside the CDR3, the full variable domain is DSGVTQTPKHLITATGQRVTLRCSPRSGDLSVYWYQQSLDQGLQFLIQYYNGEERAKGNILERFSAQQFPDLHSELNLSSLELGDSALYFCASSSDNYGYTFGSGTRLTVV.

This clonotype was observed at least ten times. The genes are TRBV6-5 and TRBJ1-2, with D possibly being TRBD1 (6 bases). The CDR3 is 11 residues long. V lost 8 bases and J 10 bases, leaving 14 bases between the germline ends. Germline lookup yields CDR1 MNHEY and CDR2 SVGAGI. CDR3 loop: CASYRGQSYTF. Here the CDR3 DNA reads TGTGCCAGCTACAGAGGACAGTCCTACACCTTC.

The chain couples TRBV5-1 to TRBJ2-3; TRBD2 is a possible D gene (6 bases). Germline V CDR1 and CDR2: SGHRS, YFSETQ. The ends were cut back, 10 bases at V and 2 bases at J, with 11 bases in the middle. The CDR3 covers 12 residues. The CDR3 coding sequence is TGCGCCCGTGCGCGGGACACAGATACGCAGTATTTT. It yields the protein CARARDTDTQYF.

The CDR3, as DNA: TGTGCCAGCAGCCCAACCGGGACAGGGATCAACAAGGAGTACTTC. Its translation is CASSPTGTGINKEYF. The rearrangement uses TRBV5-4 and TRBJ2-7, with 9 positions matching TRBD1. CDR3 size: 15 residues. The V segment lost 4 bases and the J segment 11 bases; nucleotides outside the gene matches: 16. Per germline, CDR1 SGHNT and CDR2 YYREEE (reference sequence).

V is TRBV5-1 and J is TRBJ1-1; a weak D match, TRBD1 (5 bases). Looked up from germline, CDR1 is SGHRS and CDR2 is YFSETQ. V was trimmed by 1 base and J by 3 bases, leaving 10 bases between them. The CDR3 consists of 14 residues. The CDR3 protein is CASSLPEGDTEAFF. CDR3 DNA sequence: TGCGCCAGCAGCTTGCCGGAAGGGGACACTGAAGCTTTCTTT.

On this clonotype: This sequence may be a read error, since a much larger clone differs from it by one base. In this CDR3 the conserved last residue, phenylalanine or tryptophan, is missing, so a read error is likely. The CDR3 coding sequence is TGTGCCAGCAGTCGGGGGGGAGACCTTAATGAGCAGTTCCTC. Translation: CASSRGGDLNEQFL. The chain links TRBV7-8 to TRBJ2-1, with TRBD2 matching 8 bases. Germline loops: CDR1 SGHVS, CDR2 FQNEAQ. The V segment lost 6 bases and the J segment 7 bases; nucleotides outside the gene matches: 8. This CDR3 spans 14 amino acids.

A word on this clonotype: It may be a read error: a sequence one base away is much more abundant. The chain carries TRBV4-3 and TRBJ2-2; 9 bases are shared with TRBD2. Germline lookup yields CDR1 LGHNA and CDR2 YSLEER. This CDR3 is built from 19 residues. The CDR3 is CASSQEREGLGVGTGELSF. The CDR3 DNA reads as TGCGCCAGCAGCCAAGAGCGGGAGGGCCTAGGTGTTGGCACCGGGGAGCTGTCTTTT.

This clonotype was counted a few times. The CDR3 sequence is CASSSGVDTQYF. The CDR3 region has the DNA TGTGCCAGCAGTTCGGGAGTAGATACGCAGTATTTT. J is TRBJ2-3 and V is TRBV28, with a weak D call TRBD2 (6 bases). Germline CDR1 is MDHEN and CDR2 is SYDVKM. CDR3 length: 12 residues. Deletions cut 4 bases from V and 5 bases from J, with 7 bases between.

The chain recombines TRBV6-1 with TRBJ1-1, with unresolved D. Trimming took off 7 bases at V and 3 bases at J, with 12 bases between the two ends. CDR3 length equals 13 residues. Germline CDR1 reads MNHNS; CDR2 reads SASEGT. The CDR3 region is CASKLQRDTEAFF. Written as DNA, the CDR3 is TGTGCCAGCAAATTACAGAGGGACACTGAAGCTTTCTTT.

The chain joins TRBV15 to TRBJ2-2; no reliable D call. The germline CDR1 and CDR2 sequences are LNHNV and YYDKDF (reference sequence). The V end was cut by 2 bases, the J end by 4 bases, with 2 bases between. There are 12 residues in the CDR3. The CDR3 spells CATSRSTGELFF. Here the CDR3 DNA reads TGTGCCACCAGCAGATCCACCGGGGAGCTGTTTTTT.

This clonotype appeared many times. This sequence joins TRBV6-2 or TRBV6-3 and TRBJ1-1, with a possible D match to TRBD1 (6 bases). V gave up 6 bases and J gave up 10 bases, with 18 bases separating them. The CDR3 spans 13 residues. In germline, CDR1 is MNHEY, CDR2 SVGEGT. In DNA form, the CDR3 reads TGTGCCAGCAGCCACAAACAGGGCAGGGGAGCTTTCTTT. This sequence encodes CASSHKQGRGAFF.

The rearrangement uses TRBV5-1 and TRBJ2-5; D is ambiguous. V was pared by 4 bases and J by 2 bases, with 15 bases between. This CDR3 is 15 amino acids long. Germline CDR1 and CDR2: SGHRS and YFSETQ. CDR3 nucleotides: TGCGCCAGCAGCCCTGTTCAAGCAGAACAAGAGACCCAGTACTTC. Translating gives CASSPVQAEQETQYF.

Remarks on this clonotype: Its ends do not fully match the called genes, so a read error is possible. The rearrangement uses TRBV4-2 and TRBJ2-1, with 10 bases identical to TRBD2. Germline V CDR1 and CDR2: LGHNA, YNFKEQ. CDR3 size: 15 residues. In DNA form, the CDR3 reads TGTGCCAGCAGCCCTAGCGGGAGTCAGTACAATGAGCAACTCTTC. Protein product: CASSPSGSQYNEQLF.